Shown below are 23 T cell receptor beta chains from a single sample sequenced in a study of blood T cell repertoires in COVID-19 (TCRdb year 2020). The library relied on the immunoSEQ multiplex PCR assay. TCRdb carries this immuneACCESS record with in-frame sequences only. Its versions omit some clonotypes, under half of them owing to an unresolved V gene in the studies checked, with the rest unexplained. The sample table holds approximately 150,000 clones, of which roughly 84% were seen once. Clones ranked in the top ten supply approximately 2.5% of the sample. The sequencing sample was made of peripheral blood. Every receptor here comes from a human donor with acute or convalescent COVID-19. The donor label of this sample is uncertain.

The rearrangement uses TRBV24-1 and TRBJ2-7, with 9 positions matching TRBD1. Germline assignment: CDR1 KGHDR and CDR2 SFDVKD. The CDR3 spans 14 residues. J lost 4 bases, V lost 7 bases, and 7 bases had no gene match. In nucleotides, the CDR3 is TGTGCCACCAGCCCGGGACAGGGCGAATACGAGCAGTACTTC. Its protein is CATSPGQGEYEQYF.

The V call is TRBV19, the J call TRBJ1-2; D uncertain. The CDR3 spans 14 residues. CDR1 is LNHDA and CDR2 is SQIVND in the germline V gene (reference sequence). Between the trimmed V and J ends, which lost 7 bases and 4 bases, there was a span of 16 bases. The CDR3 nucleotides read TGTGCCAGTACCAACTCCGCCCGGGGCTATGGCTACACCTTC. It specifies CASTNSARGYGYTF.

The chain joins TRBV5-1 to TRBJ2-7, with 14 bases lining up with TRBD2. Germline-derived CDR1 and CDR2 are SGHRS and YFSETQ. The length of the CDR3 is 17 residues. V trimming: 4 bases; J trimming: 0 bases; junction bases outside the gene matches: 6. The CDR3 nucleotides are TGCGCCAGCAGCGCTGGGACTAGCGGGGGCCGCTCCTACGAGCAGTACTTC. Amino acids: CASSAGTSGGRSYEQYF.

V usage is TRBV20-1 and J usage is TRBJ2-3; tentative D call: TRBD1 (5 bases). The CDR3 covers 16 residues. V lost 3 bases, J lost 0 bases, and 16 bases lay in between. Germline CDR1 is DFQATT and CDR2 is SNEGSKA (reference sequence). In nucleotides, the CDR3 is TGCAGTGCTAGTTATCGTCAGGGCAAGAGCACAGATACGCAGTATTTT. Its protein is CSASYRQGKSTDTQYF.

This clone has just one count. The chain is built from TRBV2 and TRBJ2-7; tentatively, D is TRBD2 (6 bases). V lost 5 bases, J lost 0 bases, and 20 bases lay in between. This CDR3 region has 17 residues. The germline V gene has CDR1 SNHLY and CDR2 FYNNEI. In DNA, the CDR3 is TGTGCCAGCAGTCCGAGGGGAACCCGGGACTCCTCCTACGAGCAGTACGTC. Translated, it gives CASSPRGTRDSSYEQYV.

This clone has only a few counts. CDR3 amino acids: CASSLAGRINEKLFF. Written as DNA, the CDR3 is TGTGCCAGCAGTCTCGCGGGGAGGATTAATGAAAAACTGTTTTTT. The gene calls are TRBV28 and TRBJ1-4, with unresolved D. Germline values: CDR1 MDHEN, CDR2 SYDVKM. With 5 bases removed from V and 4 bases from J, the gap between germline ends came to 14 bases. This CDR3 has 15 residues.

V and J are TRBV6-5 and TRBJ1-4; TRBD1 might be the D (6 bases). Trimming left V 0 bases short and J 4 bases short, with 12 bases between. Germline CDR1 reads MNHEY; CDR2 reads SVGAGI. The CDR3 is 16 residues long. As DNA, the CDR3 is TGTGCCAGCAGTTACTCCGAAACAGGGAATAATGAAAAACTGTTTTTT. Protein: CASSYSETGNNEKLFF.

This rearrangement joins TRBV3-1 (or the pseudogene TRBV3-2) to TRBJ1-2, with 11 bases fitting TRBD1. The CDR3 contains 17 residues. V lost 1 base, J lost 4 bases, and 8 bases stayed unmatched. Germline loops: CDR1 LGHDT, CDR2 YNNKEL (reference sequence). The CDR3 DNA is TGTGCCAGCAGCCAAGTTTGGACCGGGACAGGGGGCTATGGCTACACCTTC. This translates into CASSQVWTGTGGYGYTF.

This sequence joins TRBV7-9 and TRBJ2-1, with 8 bases fitting TRBD1. The trim removed 6 bases at V and 4 bases at J, leaving 11 bases unmatched. Germline CDR1 is SEHNR and CDR2 is FQNEAQ (reference sequence). The CDR3 length is 16 residues. This chain's CDR3 is CASSSDRVYYYNEQFF. As DNA, the CDR3 is TGTGCCAGCAGTTCGGACAGGGTTTATTATTACAATGAGCAGTTCTTC.

This clone came up a few times. This chain joins TRBV11-2 and TRBJ2-1, with TRBD2 matching over 8 bases. This CDR3 spans 15 amino acids. The V and J ends lost 4 bases and 6 bases, in that order; junction bases with no gene match: 8. CDR1 SGHAT and CDR2 FQNNGV come from the germline V gene. The CDR3 here is CASSSTGTRGNEQFF. The CDR3 nucleotides read TGTGCCAGCAGCTCTACCGGGACTAGGGGCAATGAGCAGTTCTTC.

This clone was picked up one time. This sequence joins TRBV3-1 (or the pseudogene TRBV3-2) and TRBJ2-5, with 11 bases fitting TRBD2. J was trimmed by 5 bases and V by 6 bases; bases with no gene match: 8. Germline V CDR1 and CDR2: LGHDT, YNNKEL (reference sequence). The CDR3 is made up of 15 amino acids. CDR3 protein: CASRSSGGARETQYF. As DNA, the CDR3 is TGTGCCAGCAGAAGTAGCGGGGGGGCCAGGGAGACCCAGTACTTC.

This clone showed up just a few times. The gene calls are TRBV4-1 and TRBJ2-3; 10 bases are shared with TRBD2. There are 18 residues in the CDR3. V trimming: 2 bases; J trimming: 0 bases; junction bases outside the gene matches: 8. The germline gives CDR1 MGHRA, CDR2 YSYEKL. CDR3 protein: CASSQSPLAGGSTDTQYF. CDR3 sequence (DNA): TGCGCCAGCAGCCAATCCCCCTTAGCGGGGGGTAGCACAGATACGCAGTATTTT.

The gene calls are TRBV11-2 and TRBJ2-1, with 8 bases that match TRBD1. Unmatched junction bases numbered 7, after V lost 5 bases and J lost 4 bases. Germline loops: CDR1 SGHAT, CDR2 FQNNGV. The CDR3 has 15 residues. The CDR3 loop is CASSPEQGEYNEQFF. CDR3 nucleotides: TGTGCCAGCAGCCCAGAACAGGGGGAATACAATGAGCAGTTCTTC.

The chain joins TRBV9 to TRBJ1-3, with D perhaps matching TRBD1 (6 bases). The CDR3 is 18 amino acids. Per germline, CDR1 SGDLS and CDR2 YYNGEE. V was trimmed by 0 bases and J by 2 bases, leaving 18 bases between them. CDR3 in amino acids: CASSVEPHQGIPGNTIYF. CDR3 DNA: TGTGCCAGCAGCGTAGAGCCGCATCAGGGGATCCCTGGAAACACCATATATTTT.

This clone was recorded only once. V usage is TRBV11-3 and J usage is TRBJ1-1; 8 bases agree with TRBD1. Per the germline V gene, CDR1 is SGHNT and CDR2 is YENEEA. Germline trimming cut 5 bases from V and 1 base from J; bases unmatched to any gene: 3. This CDR3 is built from 14 residues. The DNA of the CDR3 is TGTGCCAGCAGCGGAGGGACAGGGAACACTGAAGCTTTCTTT. Translation gives CASSGGTGNTEAFF.

This clone came up a few times. This chain uses TRBV4-3 with TRBJ2-7, with 8 bases identical to TRBD1. CDR1 LGHNA and CDR2 YSLEER come from the germline V gene. V was pared by 0 bases and J by 5 bases, with 9 bases of the junction left unmatched. This CDR3 region has 16 residues. This CDR3 is CASSQDQAGGINEQYF. CDR3 DNA: TGCGCCAGCAGCCAAGATCAGGCAGGGGGCATCAACGAGCAGTACTTC.

V gene TRBV19 combines with J gene TRBJ1-5; the D gene is possibly TRBD1 (5 bases). V lost 7 bases, J lost 2 bases, and 21 bases lay in between. The CDR3 runs to 17 residues. The germline CDR1 and CDR2 sequences are LNHDA and SQIVND (reference sequence). CDR3 sequence (DNA): TGTGCCAGTACCCGATTGGGCGGGGGGGAAGGCAATCAGCCCCAGCATTTT. Translation: CASTRLGGGEGNQPQHF.

This chain connects TRBV28 to TRBJ2-1; possibly TRBD1 for D (6 bases). Per germline, CDR1 MDHEN and CDR2 SYDVKM. The CDR3 is 15 amino acids. V lost 5 bases, J lost 6 bases, and 17 bases lay in between. This CDR3 reads CASSPRTVVSNEQFF. The CDR3 DNA reads as TGTGCCAGCAGTCCACGGACAGTTGTGTCCAATGAGCAGTTCTTC. The whole variable domain, remainder taken from reference TRBV28 and TRBJ2-1, is DVKVTQSSRYLVKRTGEKVFLECVQDMDHENMFWYRQDPGLGLRLIYFSYDVKMKEKGDIPEGYSVSREKKERFSLILESASTNQTSMYLCASSPRTVVSNEQFFGPGTRLTVL.

The CDR3 here is CASSVAPGTGGTDTQYF. The CDR3 coding sequence is TGTGCCAGCAGCGTAGCTCCCGGGACAGGGGGGACAGATACGCAGTATTTT. The J gene is TRBJ2-3, the V gene TRBV9; 11 bases line up with TRBD1. Trimming removed 0 bases from V and 3 bases from J; junction bases left unmatched: 6. This CDR3 region has 17 residues. Per the germline V gene, CDR1 is SGDLS and CDR2 is YYNGEE.

The chain employs TRBV6-1 and TRBJ2-3; the D gene is possibly TRBD2 (5 bases). The length of the CDR3 is 14 residues. The germline CDR1 and CDR2 sequences are MNHNS and SASEGT. With 3 bases removed from V and 5 bases from J, the gap between germline ends came to 12 bases. This CDR3 is CASSDTLVVDTQYF. DNA for the CDR3: TGTGCCAGCAGTGATACACTAGTTGTAGATACGCAGTATTTT.

The chain links TRBV5-4 to TRBJ2-2; 9 positions agree with TRBD1. The junction had 2 bases not matched to a gene; V was cut back by 4 bases and J by 1 base. The CDR3 runs 15 residues. Germline CDR1 and CDR2: SGHNT and YYREEE (reference sequence). The CDR3 DNA reads as TGTGCCAGCAGCCGGGACAGGGTGAACACCGGGGAGCTGTTTTTT. Its protein product is CASSRDRVNTGELFF. Using reference TRBV5-4 and TRBJ2-2 for the parts outside the CDR3, the full variable domain is ETGVTQSPTHLIKTRGQQVTLRCSSQSGHNTVSWYQQALGQGPQFIFQYYREEENGRGNFPPRFSGLQFPNYSSELNVNALELDDSALYLCASSRDRVNTGELFFGEGSRLTVL.

The CDR3 reads CASSPASSTGNTIYF. CDR3 DNA sequence: TGTGCCAGCTCACCAGCTTCAAGCACTGGAAACACCATATATTTT. The V gene is TRBV18, the J gene TRBJ1-3; D is ambiguous. The CDR3 extends over 15 amino acids. The V end lost 2 bases, the J end lost 2 bases, and 10 bases lay between the germline ends. From germline, CDR1 is KGHSH and CDR2 LQKENI.

The gene calls are TRBV19 and TRBJ1-2, with D possibly being TRBD1 (5 bases). V lost 3 bases to trimming and J lost 5 bases, with 16 bases between them. Germline V gene sequence: CDR1 LNHDA, CDR2 SQIVND (reference sequence). This CDR3 is 15 amino acids long. CDR3 sequence reads: CASSISGTEQYGYTF. In DNA form, the CDR3 reads TGTGCCAGTAGTATCTCCGGGACTGAGCAATATGGCTACACCTTC.